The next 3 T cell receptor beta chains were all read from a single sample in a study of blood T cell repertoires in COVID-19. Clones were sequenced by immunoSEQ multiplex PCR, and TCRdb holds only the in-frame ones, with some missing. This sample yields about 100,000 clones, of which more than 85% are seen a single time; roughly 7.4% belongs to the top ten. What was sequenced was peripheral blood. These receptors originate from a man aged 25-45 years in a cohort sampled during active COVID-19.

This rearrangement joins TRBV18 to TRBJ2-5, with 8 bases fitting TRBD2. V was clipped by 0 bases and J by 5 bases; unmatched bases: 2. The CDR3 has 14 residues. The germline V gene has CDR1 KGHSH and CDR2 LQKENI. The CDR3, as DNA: TGTGCCAGCTCACCACCTACGGGGGGGGAGACCCAGTACTTC. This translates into CASSPPTGGETQYF.

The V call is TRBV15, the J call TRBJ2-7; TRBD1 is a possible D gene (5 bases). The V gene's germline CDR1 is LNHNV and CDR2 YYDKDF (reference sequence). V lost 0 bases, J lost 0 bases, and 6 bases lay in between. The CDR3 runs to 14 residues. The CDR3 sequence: CATSREGDSYEQYF. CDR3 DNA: TGTGCCACCAGCAGAGAAGGGGACTCCTACGAGCAGTACTTC.

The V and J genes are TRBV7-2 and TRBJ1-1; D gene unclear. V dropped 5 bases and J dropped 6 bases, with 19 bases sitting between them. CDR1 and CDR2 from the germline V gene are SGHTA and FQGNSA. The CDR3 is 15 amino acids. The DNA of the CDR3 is TGTGCCAGCAGCCCTGTCGCGGGGATTGCGGCTGAAGCTTTCTTT. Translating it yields CASSPVAGIAAEAFF.